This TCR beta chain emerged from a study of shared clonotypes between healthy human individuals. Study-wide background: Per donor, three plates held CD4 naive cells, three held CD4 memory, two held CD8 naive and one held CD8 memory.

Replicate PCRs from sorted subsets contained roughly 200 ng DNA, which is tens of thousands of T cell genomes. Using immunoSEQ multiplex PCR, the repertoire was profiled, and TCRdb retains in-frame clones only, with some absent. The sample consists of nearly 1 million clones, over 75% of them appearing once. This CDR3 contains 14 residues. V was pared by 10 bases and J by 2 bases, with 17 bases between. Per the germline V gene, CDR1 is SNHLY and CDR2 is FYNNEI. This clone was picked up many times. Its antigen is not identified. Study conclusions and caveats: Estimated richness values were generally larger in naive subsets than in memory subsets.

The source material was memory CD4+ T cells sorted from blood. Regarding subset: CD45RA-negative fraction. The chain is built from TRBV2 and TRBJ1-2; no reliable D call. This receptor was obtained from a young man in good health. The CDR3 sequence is CATEPGLSNYGYTF. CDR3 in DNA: TGTGCCACAGAGCCCGGGTTGTCCAACTATGGCTACACCTTC.